This record looks at one T cell receptor (beta chain) sequence and its context. Its antigen remains unknown. The data stem from a study of T cell responses to AZD1222 COVID-19 vaccine. Points from the study as a whole: Donors were largely white British and mainly female; clonal diversity was possibly underestimated. The CD4 TCRs associated with vaccination extended across spike and predominated at 160-218 and 743-854. No day 14 peak samples; only post-peak repertoires were characterized. Baseline testing showed seropositivity in only a handful of AZD1222 recipients.

Generated by immunoSEQ multiplex PCR, the TCRdb table keeps only in-frame clones and is missing some. The sample consists of some 110,000 clones, over 75% of them appearing once. Trimming took 5 bases from V and 4 from J; bases not matched to a gene: 8. The V gene's germline CDR1 is SEHNR and CDR2 FQNEAQ (reference sequence). The CDR3 sequence is 15 residues long. The source material was peripheral blood, sampled on day 0 of AZD1222 vaccination. The receptor's source is an adult in good health. The chain joins TRBV7-9 to TRBJ2-7; 10 nucleotides match TRBD2. CDR3 sequence reads: CASSLWTSGRYEQYF. The CDR3 DNA reads as TGTGCCAGCAGCCTCTGGACTAGCGGCCGTTACGAGCAGTACTTC.